This is a list of T cell receptor beta chains from one sample in a study of T cell responses to AZD1222 COVID-19 vaccine. Profiled with immunoSEQ multiplex PCR; TCRdb holds only in-frame clones, not every one. The data hold 100,000 to 150,000 clones, with over 80% observed a single time. Sequencing used peripheral blood, obtained on day 0 of AZD1222 vaccination. Receptor source: an adult in good health. CDR3s include the opening cysteine and the closing phenylalanine or tryptophan. The D gene is left open where the match is weak. Not every row has a clone size; where given, it reads once, few, many or a size class.

d_call j_call clone_size v_call cdr3_aa cdr3_nt
- TRBJ2-7 - TRBV2 CASSEVTAASEQYF TGTGCCAGCAGTGAAGTTACAGCGGCATCCGAGCAGTACTTC
TRBD1 TRBJ1-6 once TRBV30 CAWSASPDRVNSPLHF TGTGCCTGGAGTGCTAGCCCGGACAGGGTGAATTCACCCCTCCACTTT
- TRBJ1-5 - TRBV18 CASSPTPLNQPQHF TGTGCCAGCTCACCAACGCCACTCAATCAGCCCCAGCATTTT
TRBD2 TRBJ2-2 - TRBV5-1 CASSLGLASAGELFF TGCGCCAGCAGCTTGGGACTAGCGAGCGCCGGGGAGCTGTTTTTT
- TRBJ1-1 once TRBV7-3 CASSLLRVDNTEAFF TGTGCCAGCAGCTTACTCAGGGTGGATAACACTGAAGCTTTCTTT
- TRBJ1-1 - TRBV10-3 CAISESSRMNTEAFF TGTGCCATCAGTGAGTCTAGCCGTATGAACACTGAAGCTTTCTTT
- TRBJ2-3 - TRBV2 CASYFEDTQYF TGTGCCAGCTATTTCGAAGATACGCAGTATTTT
- TRBJ2-3 - TRBV28 CASRGGRTQYF TGTGCCAGCAGAGGGGGACGAACGCAGTATTTT
TRBD2 TRBJ2-1 - TRBV5-4 CASSLLAGPLSYNEQFF TGTGCCAGCAGCTTGTTAGCGGGGCCCCTCTCCTACAATGAGCAGTTCTTC
TRBD2 TRBJ2-7 once TRBV28 CASHRASGSYEQYF TGTGCCAGTCATAGGGCTAGCGGGTCCTACGAGCAGTACTTC
TRBD2 TRBJ2-1 - TRBV7-8 CASSPSHRGLAGGGLDLTYNEQFF TGTGCCAGCAGCCCCTCTCACAGGGGACTAGCGGGAGGGGGGTTAGACCTTACCTACAATGAGCAGTTCTTC
- TRBJ2-4 - TRBV27 CASSSFSGNIQYF TGTGCCAGCAGTTCCTTCAGTGGTAACATTCAGTACTTC
- TRBJ2-4 - TRBV5-6 CASSFSGILAKNIQYF TGTGCCAGCAGCTTTTCAGGCATACTAGCCAAAAACATTCAGTACTTC
- TRBJ1-4 - TRBV4-1 CASSQVQLNEKLFF TGCGCCAGCAGCCAAGTACAGCTTAATGAAAAACTGTTTTTT
- TRBJ1-5 - TRBV15 CATSTSRDPYNQPQHF TGTGCCACCAGCACCTCCCGGGACCCGTACAATCAGCCCCAGCATTTT
- TRBJ1-1 - TRBV6-6 CASSYVGIEAFF TGTGCCAGCAGTTACGTTGGAATTGAAGCTTTCTTT
TRBD2 TRBJ2-1 - TRBV6-2/TRBV6-3 CASSLGTSVSNEQFF TGTGCCAGCAGTTTGGGGACTAGCGTCTCCAATGAGCAGTTCTTC
- TRBJ1-3 - TRBV6-5 CASSSRTVSSGNTIYF TGTGCCAGCAGTTCCCGGACAGTTAGCTCTGGAAACACCATATATTTT
TRBD2 TRBJ2-3 - TRBV7-9 CASSFGLAGDTDTQYF TGTGCCAGCAGCTTTGGACTAGCGGGAGACACCGATACGCAGTATTTT
- TRBJ1-2 - TRBV5-1 CASSLERLSNYGYTF TGCGCCAGCAGCTTGGAACGCCTTTCTAACTATGGCTACACCTTC
- TRBJ2-5 - TRBV5-5 CASSLGFQRETQYF TGTGCCAGCAGCTTGGGGTTCCAGAGGGAGACCCAGTACTTC
- TRBJ2-3 - TRBV2 CASSRDVTDTQYF TGTGCCAGCAGCAGGGACGTCACAGATACGCAGTATTTT
- TRBJ2-7 - TRBV18 CASSPRLDSYEQYF TGTGCCAGCTCACCACGGTTGGACTCCTACGAGCAGTACTTC
- TRBJ2-6 - TRBV18 CASSPTSSGANVLTF TGTGCCAGCTCACCTACAAGCTCTGGGGCCAACGTCCTGACTTTC
- TRBJ1-6 - TRBV6-5 CASRGGTSPLHF TGTGCCAGCAGGGGGGGGACTTCACCCCTCCACTTT
- TRBJ1-1 - TRBV3-1/TRBV3-2 CASSPRGRMNTEAFF TGTGCCAGCAGCCCCAGAGGCAGAATGAACACTGAAGCTTTCTTT
TRBD1 TRBJ1-5 - TRBV5-1 CASSTGTGGRQPQHF TGCGCCAGCAGCACCGGGACAGGGGGCAGACAGCCCCAGCATTTT
TRBD1 TRBJ2-1 - TRBV7-3 CASSPRDGTGAYNEQFF TGTGCCAGCAGCCCCCGCGACGGGACAGGGGCCTACAATGAGCAGTTCTTC
TRBD1 TRBJ2-5 - TRBV2 CASTTGAWETQYF TGTGCCAGCACCACAGGGGCTTGGGAGACCCAGTACTTC
TRBD1 TRBJ1-2 - TRBV9 CASSVGTGDYGYTF TGTGCCAGCAGCGTAGGGACAGGGGACTATGGCTACACCTTC
TRBD2 TRBJ2-7 - TRBV7-9 CASSLILGGREGRYEQYF TGTGCCAGCAGCTTAATCCTTGGTGGACGGGAGGGCCGGTACGAGCAGTACTTC
TRBD2 TRBJ2-3 - TRBV3-1/TRBV3-2 CASSQVAGGTDTQYF TGTGCCAGCAGCCAAGTAGCGGGAGGCACAGATACGCAGTATTTT
- TRBJ1-4 - TRBV6-5 CASRGTNEKLFF TGTGCCAGCAGGGGGACTAATGAAAAACTGTTTTTT
- TRBJ2-5 - TRBV5-1 CASSSLELETQYF TGCGCCAGCAGCTCCCTAGAACTAGAGACCCAGTACTTC
TRBD2 TRBJ2-7 - TRBV6-2/TRBV6-3 CASSYPLKREGEDEQYF TGTGCCAGCAGTTACCCGTTGAAGCGGGAGGGCGAAGACGAGCAGTACTTC
- TRBJ1-2 - TRBV18 CASSQEDSLSYGYTF TGTGCCAGCTCACAGGAGGACTCATTATCTTATGGCTACACCTTC
- TRBJ1-6 - TRBV27 CASSFLPSSFNSPLHF TGTGCCAGCAGTTTTTTGCCCTCGTCTTTTAATTCACCCCTCCACTTT
- TRBJ1-5 - TRBV4-1 CASSQDPMFAYSNQPQHF TGCGCCAGCAGCCAAGATCCGATGTTTGCTTATAGCAATCAGCCCCAGCATTTT
TRBD1 TRBJ2-7 - TRBV3-1/TRBV3-2 CASSKTGGIYEQYF TGTGCCAGCAGCAAGACAGGGGGAATCTACGAGCAGTACTTC
TRBD2 TRBJ2-7 - TRBV19 CASSSGTSGTVKYF TGTGCCAGTAGTTCCGGGACTAGCGGGACAGTAAAGTACTTC
- TRBJ2-3 - TRBV9 CASSGSTQYF TGTGCCAGCAGTGGGAGCACGCAGTATTTT
TRBD2 TRBJ2-5 - TRBV5-1 CASSSAGLAAWDQETQYF TGCGCCAGCAGCTCCGCGGGACTAGCAGCCTGGGACCAAGAGACCCAGTACTTC
- TRBJ1-1 - TRBV2 CASRFSVNTEAFF TGTGCCAGCAGATTCTCAGTGAACACTGAAGCTTTCTTT
- TRBJ2-5 - TRBV5-1 CASSSTPGETQYF TGCGCCAGCAGCTCCACTCCCGGGGAGACCCAGTACTTC
TRBD2 TRBJ2-1 - TRBV19 CASSITAGGGHEQFF TGTGCCAGTAGTATCACAGCGGGAGGGGGCCATGAGCAGTTCTTC
- TRBJ2-1 - TRBV2 CASSEGSVSYNEQFF TGTGCCAGCAGTGAAGGTAGCGTTTCCTACAATGAGCAGTTCTTC
- TRBJ2-5 - TRBV7-8 CASSLNSETQYF TGTGCCAGCAGCTTAAATTCCGAGACCCAGTACTTC
TRBD1 TRBJ2-2 - TRBV28 CASDPRDRDIGELFF TGTGCCAGCGACCCCCGGGACAGGGACATCGGGGAGCTGTTTTTT
TRBD1 TRBJ1-2 once TRBV29-1 CSVEDVGVGDRGSQLASNYGYTF TGCAGCGTTGAAGATGTAGGTGTCGGGGACAGGGGAAGTCAGTTGGCGTCTAACTATGGCTACACCTTC
- TRBJ1-1 - TRBV4-1 CASSQNSRGNTEAFF TGCGCCAGCAGCCAAAATTCTCGAGGGAACACTGAAGCTTTCTTT
TRBD1 TRBJ2-1 - TRBV3-1/TRBV3-2 CASSLGQGARNEQFF TGTGCCAGCAGCCTCGGACAGGGGGCGCGCAATGAGCAGTTCTTC
- TRBJ2-2 - TRBV5-1 CASSIAQGLTGELFF TGCGCCAGCAGCATTGCTCAGGGTCTCACCGGGGAGCTGTTTTTT
- TRBJ2-7 - TRBV30 CAWSTGSSYEQYF TGTGCCTGGAGCACAGGGAGCTCCTACGAGCAGTACTTC
- TRBJ1-2 once TRBV2 CASSVVYYGYTF TGTGCCAGCAGTGTTGTTTACTATGGCTACACCTTC
- TRBJ1-2 - TRBV4-2 CASSQPDVNYGYTF TGTGCCAGCAGCCAACCGGACGTTAACTATGGCTACACCTTC